The rows below give T cell receptor beta chains drawn from one sample of a study of Ad26.COV2.S vaccination and SARS-CoV-2 variants. Assay: immunoSEQ multiplex PCR; the TCRdb copy retains only in-frame clones and omits some. Among roughly 410,000 clones, 83% were seen once, and the ten largest hold about 7.1%. Sequenced here: peripheral blood, sampled in a trial of Ad26.COV2.S vaccine versus placebo. The source of these receptors is a person between 18 and 60 years old who received the Ad26.COV2.S COVID-19 vaccine or a placebo. The CDR3 runs from the conserved cysteine through the conserved F or W. The D gene is left open where the match is weak. Not every row has a clone size; where given, it reads once, few, many or a size class.

V: TRBV29-1; size: NA; D: TRBD1; J: TRBJ2-5; DNA: TGCAGCGTCCGCGGACAGGGGCAAGAGACCCAGTACTTC; CDR3: CSVRGQGQETQYF
V: TRBV19; size: NA; D: NA; J: TRBJ1-2; DNA: TGTGCCAGTAGTATAGATCAACGCTATGGCTACACCTTC; CDR3: CASSIDQRYGYTF
V: TRBV11-3; size: NA; D: TRBD1; J: TRBJ2-2; DNA: TGTGCCAGCAGCCCCGACAGGGGGCTCACCGGGGAGCTGTTTTTT; CDR3: CASSPDRGLTGELFF
V: TRBV28; size: NA; D: TRBD1; J: TRBJ2-2; DNA: TGTGCCAGCAGGTCCACAGGGGTGAACACCGGGGAGCTGTTTTTT; CDR3: CASRSTGVNTGELFF
V: TRBV2; size: NA; D: TRBD1; J: TRBJ1-1; DNA: TGTGCCAGCAGCACAAAGAGGGACAGGGGGGCTGAAGCTTTCTTT; CDR3: CASSTKRDRGAEAFF
V: TRBV5-1; size: NA; D: TRBD1; J: TRBJ1-2; DNA: TGCGCCAGCAGCTCGCCCGGGACAGGGATTGGCTACACCTTC; CDR3: CASSSPGTGIGYTF
V: TRBV5-1; size: NA; D: TRBD2; J: TRBJ2-1; DNA: TGCGCCAGCAGCTTGAAACTAGCGGGATACAATGAGCAGTTCTTC; CDR3: CASSLKLAGYNEQFF
V: TRBV5-1; size: NA; D: TRBD1; J: TRBJ2-7; DNA: TGCGCCAGCAGCAACGGACAGGGGCTCCACGAGCAGTACTTC; CDR3: CASSNGQGLHEQYF
V: TRBV4-1; size: NA; D: TRBD2; J: TRBJ2-3; DNA: TGCGCCAGCAGTCTACTAGCGGGGCGCACAGATACGCAGTATTTT; CDR3: CASSLLAGRTDTQYF
V: TRBV27; size: once; D: NA; J: TRBJ1-6; DNA: TGTGCCAGCTCGCCCGGGACCGATTTTAATTCACCCCTCCACTTT; CDR3: CASSPGTDFNSPLHF
V: TRBV19; size: NA; D: NA; J: TRBJ2-7; DNA: TGTGCCAGTTCGCGGACAACCTCCTACGAGCAGTACTTC; CDR3: CASSRTTSYEQYF
V: TRBV30; size: NA; D: NA; J: TRBJ2-1; DNA: TGTGCCTGGAGAGTCCCTACCACGCGCAATGAGCAGTTCTTC; CDR3: CAWRVPTTRNEQFF
V: TRBV2; size: NA; D: NA; J: TRBJ2-5; DNA: TGTGCCAGCAGTGGGGGGGAGACCCAGTACTTC; CDR3: CASSGGETQYF
V: TRBV7-9; size: NA; D: NA; J: TRBJ2-3; DNA: TGTGCCAGCAGCTTAGCGCTTCAGGGTAGCACAGATACGCAGTATTTT; CDR3: CASSLALQGSTDTQYF
V: TRBV10-1; size: NA; D: NA; J: TRBJ1-4; DNA: TGCGCCAGCAGTAGGGGGGTCGGTGAAAAACTGTTTTTT; CDR3: CASSRGVGEKLFF
V: TRBV4-1; size: NA; D: TRBD2; J: TRBJ2-2; DNA: TGCGCCAGCAGCGGTAGCGGGGGGGCACCCGGGGAGCTGTTTTTT; CDR3: CASSGSGGAPGELFF
V: TRBV5-1; size: NA; D: NA; J: TRBJ1-2; DNA: TGCGCCAGCAGAGGTGAGGGGGGTGGCTACACCTTC; CDR3: CASRGEGGGYTF
V: TRBV3-1/TRBV3-2; size: NA; D: NA; J: TRBJ1-2; DNA: TGTGCCAGCACCCGGGACGGTGGCATCGCTGGCTACACCTTC; CDR3: CASTRDGGIAGYTF
V: TRBV10-3; size: NA; D: TRBD1; J: TRBJ1-1; DNA: TGTGCCATCGGGGACAGTAATGAAGCTTTCTTT; CDR3: CAIGDSNEAFF
V: TRBV21-1; size: few; D: NA; J: TRBJ2-4; DNA: TGTGCCAGCAGCGAAGCGTTAGCCAAAAACATTCAGTACTTC; CDR3: CASSEALAKNIQYF
V: TRBV4-2; size: NA; D: NA; J: TRBJ1-2; DNA: TGTGCCAGCAGCCAAGACGGCCCGGGGGCAGGATATGGCTACACCTTC; CDR3: CASSQDGPGAGYGYTF
V: TRBV27; size: NA; D: NA; J: TRBJ1-1; DNA: TGTGCCAGCAGTTTGGTGGCAGGGAGTAGAATGGGGACTGAAGCTTTCTTT; CDR3: CASSLVAGSRMGTEAFF
V: TRBV3-1/TRBV3-2; size: NA; D: NA; J: TRBJ1-1; DNA: TGTGCCAGCAGCCAAGGGATTCAAGCTTTCTTT; CDR3: CASSQGIQAFF
V: TRBV5-1; size: NA; D: TRBD2; J: TRBJ2-3; DNA: TGCGCCAGCAGCTTGGCCCGGGGACTAGCGGGGGCGGGGGATACGCAGTATTTT; CDR3: CASSLARGLAGAGDTQYF
V: TRBV5-6; size: NA; D: NA; J: TRBJ2-5; DNA: TGTGCCAGCAGCTTATGGGTCAGGGAGCGCGAGACCCAGTACTTC; CDR3: CASSLWVRERETQYF
V: TRBV29-1; size: NA; D: NA; J: TRBJ1-4; DNA: TGCAGCGCCCTCCGGGACCAGAATGAAAAACTGTTTTTT; CDR3: CSALRDQNEKLFF
V: TRBV18; size: NA; D: NA; J: TRBJ1-2; DNA: TGTGCCAGCTCGGGGACCGCGGCATATGGCTACACCTTC; CDR3: CASSGTAAYGYTF
V: TRBV5-4; size: NA; D: NA; J: TRBJ2-5; DNA: TGTGCCAGCAGCTCCGCCGAGACAGGTTTACGAGAGACCCAGTACTTC; CDR3: CASSSAETGLRETQYF
V: TRBV7-8; size: NA; D: NA; J: TRBJ1-5; DNA: TGTGCCAGCAGCCCGCGTGGGACGGGTAGCAATCAGCCCCAGCATTTT; CDR3: CASSPRGTGSNQPQHF